Following are 18 T cell receptor beta chains from one sample sequenced in a study of blood T cell repertoires in COVID-19 (dated by TCRdb to the early 2020s). The library was obtained by the immunoSEQ multiplex PCR assay. TCRdb carries this immuneACCESS record with in-frame sequences only. Its versions omit some clonotypes, under half of them owing to an unresolved V gene in the studies checked, with the rest unexplained. The sample table holds roughly 150,000 clones, of which more than 80% were seen once. The ten largest clones add up to 11% of the sample. Material for sequencing was peripheral blood. These receptors all come from a human donor in a cohort sampled during active COVID-19.

The chain couples TRBV15 to TRBJ1-4, with D perhaps matching TRBD1 (5 bases). Germline V gene data show CDR1 as LNHNV and CDR2 as YYDKDF (reference sequence). The CDR3 sequence is 14 residues long. With 1 base removed from V and 5 bases from J, the gap between germline ends came to 8 bases. The CDR3 nucleotides read TGTGCCACCAGCAGAGGACAGAGCAATGAAAAACTGTTTTTT. It yields the protein CATSRGQSNEKLFF.

V is TRBV2 and J is TRBJ2-7; 8 nucleotides align to TRBD1. V trimming: 0 bases; J trimming: 2 bases; junction bases outside the gene matches: 12. The CDR3 consists of 18 residues. Germline assignment: CDR1 SNHLY and CDR2 FYNNEI. CDR3 in DNA: TGTGCCAGCAGTGAAGCTAACCCTATGACAGGGGAACCCTACGAGCAGTACTTC. The encoded protein is CASSEANPMTGEPYEQYF.

This clone was recorded only once. The chain couples TRBV16 to TRBJ2-3; 7 bases line up with TRBD2. The CDR3 length is 16 residues. J gave up 1 base and V 8 bases, and 12 bases lay outside the gene matches. CDR1 and CDR2 (germline): KGHSY, FQNENV. CDR3 sequence reads: CASWGGSGKGTDTQYF. In DNA form, the CDR3 reads TGTGCCAGCTGGGGAGGCAGCGGGAAAGGCACAGATACGCAGTATTTT.

The gene calls are TRBV9 and TRBJ2-5, with a tentative D call TRBD2 (6 bases). Trimming took 0 bases from V and 3 from J, leaving 6 bases between them. The germline V gene has CDR1 SGDLS and CDR2 YYNGEE. CDR3 length: 13 residues. CDR3 protein: CASSVGGEETQYF. The DNA of the CDR3 is TGTGCCAGCAGCGTAGGCGGGGAAGAGACCCAGTACTTC.

The rearrangement links TRBV21-1 to TRBJ1-2; the D call of TRBD1 is as the table states it, not checked on the DNA. TRBV21-1 is tagged as a pseudogene. This CDR3 is 13 amino acids long. The CDR3 DNA sequence: TGTGCCAGCTTCCACAGGGTTAACTATGGCTACACCTTC. Translation: CASFHRVNYGYTF.

V usage is TRBV10-1 and J usage is TRBJ2-7; 8 nucleotides line up with TRBD1. The V and J ends lost 4 bases and 5 bases, in that order; junction bases with no gene match: 4. This CDR3 is 13 amino acids long. Germline CDR1 WNHNN, CDR2 SYGVQD (reference sequence). CDR3 amino acids: CASSAGTGNEQYF. In nucleotides, the CDR3 is TGCGCCAGCAGTGCCGGGACAGGCAACGAGCAGTACTTC.

This clone was detected once. The chain carries TRBV9 and TRBJ2-5; 13 bases are shared with TRBD2. Germline-derived CDR1 and CDR2 are SGDLS and YYNGEE. V gave up 3 bases and J gave up 4 bases; unmatched junction bases: 12. The length of the CDR3 is 18 residues. CDR3 region: CASSEIGLAGEAGETQYF. CDR3 DNA sequence: TGTGCCAGCAGCGAAATCGGACTAGCGGGAGAGGCTGGAGAGACCCAGTACTTC.

The genes are TRBV9 and TRBJ1-1, with TRBD1 identical over 9 bases. The CDR3 runs to 14 residues. Per germline, CDR1 SGDLS and CDR2 YYNGEE. The J segment lost 4 bases and the V segment lost 4 bases, leaving 5 bases of the junction unmatched. The CDR3: CASSPTTGGTEAFF. CDR3 nucleotides: TGTGCCAGCAGCCCGACGACAGGGGGCACTGAAGCTTTCTTT.

J is TRBJ2-3 and V is TRBV7-2; 7 nucleotides line up with TRBD2. Per germline, CDR1 SGHTA and CDR2 FQGNSA. V lost 7 bases, J lost 4 bases, and 8 bases stayed unmatched. There are 14 residues in the CDR3. CDR3 in DNA: TGTGCCAGCATTACGGGAGGCCCTGCAGATACGCAGTATTTT. Translation gives CASITGGPADTQYF. The full variable domain, rest sourced from reference TRBV7-2 and TRBJ2-3, is GAGVSQSPSNKVTEKGKDVELRCDPISGHTALYWYRQSLGQGLEFLIYFQGNSAPDKSGLPSDRFSAERTGGSVSTLTIQRTQQEDSAVYLCASITGGPADTQYFGPGTRLTVL.

This clone is a singleton in its sample. This sequence joins TRBV4-1 and TRBJ2-1; D is unclear. Germline CDR1 reads MGHRA; CDR2 reads YSYEKL. The CDR3 spans 13 residues. Trimming shortened V by 1 base and J by 5 bases, and 6 bases separated the two germline ends. CDR3 region: CASSQVSDNEQFF. The CDR3 DNA follows: TGCGCCAGCAGCCAAGTCTCTGACAATGAGCAGTTCTTC.

This rearrangement joins TRBV6-1 to TRBJ2-5, with TRBD2 identical over 10 bases. The CDR3 length is 14 residues. J was trimmed by 4 bases and V by 4 bases; bases with no gene match: 3. The germline gives CDR1 MNHNS, CDR2 SASEGT. The CDR3: CASSGAGGGETQYF. In nucleotides, the CDR3 is TGTGCCAGCAGTGGAGCGGGGGGGGGAGAGACCCAGTACTTC.

The DNA of the CDR3 is TGTGCCAGCGGTACGCGGGGGGGGTCCTACAATGAGCAGTTCTTC. Translating gives CASGTRGGSYNEQFF. The rearrangement joins TRBV9 to TRBJ2-1; 9 bases are shared with TRBD2. CDR3 size: 15 residues. Germline CDR1 SGDLS, CDR2 YYNGEE. The J segment lost 1 base and the V segment lost 7 bases, leaving 6 bases of the junction unmatched.

This clone showed up just once. This rearrangement joins TRBV30 to TRBJ2-1; TRBD2 matches 10 bases. The V and J ends lost 6 bases and 5 bases, in that order; junction bases with no gene match: 7. The CDR3 is made up of 14 amino acids. Germline-derived CDR1 and CDR2 are GTSNPN and SVGIG (reference sequence). CDR3 bases: TGTGCCTGCACTAGCGGGGCCAGGCACAATGAGCAGTTCTTC. This encodes CACTSGARHNEQFF.

V usage is TRBV6-5 and J usage is TRBJ2-3, with a weak D call TRBD2 (5 bases). From germline, CDR1 is MNHEY and CDR2 SVGAGI. The V and J ends lost 8 bases and 7 bases respectively, with 16 bases between them. The CDR3 consists of 13 residues. This CDR3 reads CASGLRAANTQYF. The CDR3 DNA follows: TGTGCCAGCGGACTCCGTGCGGCGAATACGCAGTATTTT.

This clone has just one count. The chain combines TRBV11-3 with TRBJ2-1; maybe TRBD2 (6 bases). Per the germline V gene, CDR1 is SGHNT and CDR2 is YENEEA. The CDR3 length is 15 residues. Trimming stripped 4 bases from V and 7 bases from J, with 17 bases between. The CDR3 nucleotides read TGTGCCAGCAGCTCTGCGGGGCGCAAAGGTAATGAGCAGTTCTTC. Its translation: CASSSAGRKGNEQFF.

A few counts support this clone. The CDR3 reads CATEGGPYEQYF. CDR3 DNA sequence: TGTGCCACCGAAGGGGGCCCCTACGAGCAGTACTTC. J is TRBJ2-7 and V is TRBV10-3; 7 nucleotides align to TRBD1. Germline V gene data show CDR1 as ENHRY and CDR2 as SYGVKD. The V and J ends lost 10 bases and 2 bases, in that order; junction bases with no gene match: 5. The CDR3 has 12 amino acids.

The chain combines TRBV18 with TRBJ2-2, with 7 bases fitting TRBD1. Trimming took 5 bases from V and 0 from J; bases not matched to a gene: 9. Germline CDR1 reads KGHSH; CDR2 reads LQKENI. This CDR3 contains 17 residues. The CDR3 DNA reads as TGTGCCAGCTCAATTTACCGGGACAGTGCGAACACCGGGGAGCTGTTTTTT. Protein sequence: CASSIYRDSANTGELFF.

For the CDR3, the DNA is TGTGCCAGCAGCGTGGACGGGAGCACCGGGGAGCTGTTTTTT. Protein sequence: CASSVDGSTGELFF. The V and J genes are TRBV6-4 and TRBJ2-2; TRBD2 is a possible D gene (6 bases). Trimming took 6 bases from V and 4 from J, leaving 12 bases between them. The CDR3 loop spans 14 amino acids. CDR1 and CDR2 from the germline V gene are MRHNA and SNTAGT.